The sequence of this T cell receptor (beta chain) was determined in a study of the immune and genomic landscape of osteosarcoma (dated by TCRdb to 2020 to 2022). About the investigation overall: The overall cohort included a few dozen pediatric and adult patients with high-grade osteosarcoma, and the median age at diagnosis was 25 to 30 years (range about 5-90). Poor-risk disease was overrepresented in the cohort, as 73% of patients had an unfavorable pathologic response to standard therapy and around 67% were deceased. Osteosarcoma specimens were profiled with whole genome, RNA and T-cell receptor sequencing plus immunohistochemistry and reverse phase protein arrays so that immunogenic potential could be defined. Patients in the overall cohort were about 66% male, and around 77% presented with localized disease at diagnosis. To characterize the osteosarcoma immunogenomic landscape, TCR sequencing results were integrated with transcriptome, protein array and immunostaining data. Each of a few patients provided a couple of samples from the same tumor site. The goal of the study was to explain why immune checkpoint inhibitors show limited clinical activity in osteosarcoma.

The ImmunoSEQ Assay (Adaptive Biotechnologies) was used to immunosequence the CDR3 regions of the TCR beta chain. The authors' analysis ran thus. TCRB rearrangements, read counts, read proportions and gene usage were exported through the ImmunoSEQ Analyzer platform. T-cell clonality was calculated on productive rearrangements as 1 minus Pielou's evenness. In the clonal space homeostasis analysis, clonotypes were grouped as rare, small, medium, large or hyperexpanded (0.01 to 1 of the repertoire). TCR productive clonality was compared across immune clusters C1, C2 and C3 using the Wilcoxon rank sum test. TCRdb obtained this table from immuneACCESS and retained in-frame rearrangements with V and J assigned. These tables miss some clones; where compared with another copy, unresolved V genes account for less than half of the shortfall, and the remainder is unexplained. D and trimming come from the DNA, and the V and J calls and clone size come from that table. The sample profile shows fewer than 1,200 clones; 50% to 70% of them were found once. Approximately 30% of the sample is held by the ten biggest clonotypes.

The tumors sampled were post-treatment primary, local recurrence and metastasis specimens taken from patients with a poor prognosis. Concerning this clone itself: Its antigen is not yet known. Base qualities are not at hand, and no much larger clone is one base apart.

According to the germline V gene (reference sequence), CDR1 reads SGHNT and CDR2 reads YYREEE. Trimming leaves V shorter by 2 bases and J shorter by 1 base, with the junction holding 0 bases beyond the gene matches. Reading from cysteine to phenylalanine, the CDR3 counts 16 amino acids. Of the read, only the CDR3 DNA is kept; its 48 bases are in frame from base 1. What the authors observed across the whole study: Overall, productive TCR clonality was low, with a mean of 0.09 and a maximum of 0.3, which suggests limited clonal expansion of T cells. Alongside the frozen tumor specimens, matched blood was collected from only two patients. Because osteosarcoma is rare and all possible samples were collected, sample size was not determined by any statistical method. Although TCR productive clonality was higher in the immune-hot C3 cluster than in the cold C1 cluster, TCR productive clonality was still low overall. In five cases a single hyperexpanded clone dominated the repertoire, and each of those five cases had fewer than 100 T-cell clonotypes. Rather than matched normal tissue, external data from normal skin and healthy peripheral blood provided the clonality benchmarks.

The sequence was collected from a man aged 65-85 years with osteosarcoma. The age is the age at diagnosis. Here the chain combines TRBV5-4 and TRBJ2-2, and 12 bases in between align with TRBD2. Sequences were obtained from tumor tissue from a local recurrence in the femur. In light of the paper, this sample's cell subset or site label describes: locally recurrent osteosarcoma tumor. The nucleotides are TGTGCCAGCAGCTTACTAGCGGGGGGGAACACCGGGGAGCTGTTTTTT. The translation is CASSLLAGGNTGELFF.